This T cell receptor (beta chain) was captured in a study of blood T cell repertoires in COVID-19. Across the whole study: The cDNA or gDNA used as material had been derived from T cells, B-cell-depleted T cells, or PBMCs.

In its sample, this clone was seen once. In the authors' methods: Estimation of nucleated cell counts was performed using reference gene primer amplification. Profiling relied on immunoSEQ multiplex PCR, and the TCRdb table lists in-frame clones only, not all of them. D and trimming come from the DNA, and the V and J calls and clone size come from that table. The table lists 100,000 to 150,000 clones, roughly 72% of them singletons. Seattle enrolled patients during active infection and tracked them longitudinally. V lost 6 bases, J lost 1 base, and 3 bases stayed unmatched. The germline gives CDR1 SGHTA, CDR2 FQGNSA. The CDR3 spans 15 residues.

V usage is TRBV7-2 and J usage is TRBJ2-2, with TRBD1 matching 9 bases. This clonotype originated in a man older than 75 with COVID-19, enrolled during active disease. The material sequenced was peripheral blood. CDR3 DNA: TGTGCCAGCAGGCGGGGACAGGGGAACACCGGGGAGCTGTTTTTT. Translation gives CASRRGQGNTGELFF.